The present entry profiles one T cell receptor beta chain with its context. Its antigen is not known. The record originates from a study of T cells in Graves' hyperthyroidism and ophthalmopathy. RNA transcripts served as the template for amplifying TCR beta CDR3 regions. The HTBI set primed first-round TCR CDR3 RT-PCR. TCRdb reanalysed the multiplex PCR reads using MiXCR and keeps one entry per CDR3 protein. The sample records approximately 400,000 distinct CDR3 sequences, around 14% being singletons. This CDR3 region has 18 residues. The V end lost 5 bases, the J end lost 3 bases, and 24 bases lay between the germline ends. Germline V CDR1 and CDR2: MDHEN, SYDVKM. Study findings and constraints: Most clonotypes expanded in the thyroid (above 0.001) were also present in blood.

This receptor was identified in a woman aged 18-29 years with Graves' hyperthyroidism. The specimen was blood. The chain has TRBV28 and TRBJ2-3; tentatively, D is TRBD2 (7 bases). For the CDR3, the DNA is TGTGCCAGCAGTCCCCATCGGTTTGGGGGAGGGGGAACAGATACGCAGTATTTT. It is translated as CASSPHRFGGGGTDTQYF.